This T cell receptor (beta chain) was identified during a study of CD8 T cells in ankylosing spondylitis. TCR beta libraries were made by quantitative 5'-RACE with molecular barcodes. TCRdb re-derived calls from the 5' RACE reads in MiXCR, one entry per CDR3 protein. The table includes more than 300,000 distinct CDR3 sequences, under 14% detected once. Turning to this clonotype: Its antigen is not known.

The CDR3 contains 14 residues. V shed 5 bases and J shed 2 bases, with 16 bases lying between them. CDR1 and CDR2 from the germline V gene are DFQATT and SNEGSKA (reference sequence). Overall study results and limits: Apparently characteristic of ankylosing spondylitis blood was a TCR beta motif (eight highly homologous variants). Disease-linked clones bore a CD8+ phenotype and were relatively rare in peripheral blood. It was reported that disease-linked clones were significantly enriched in matched ankylosing spondylitis synovial fluid.

Specimen: blood, either unsorted or a sorted T cell fraction (not recorded which). The chain recombines TRBV20-1 with TRBJ2-7; TRBD2 is a possible D gene (5 bases). The source of this sequence is a female donor with ankylosing spondylitis or in good health (not recorded which). DNA for the CDR3: TGCAGTGCTCCCGTTTCGGGGTGGACCTACGAGCAGTACTTC. Protein product: CSAPVSGWTYEQYF.